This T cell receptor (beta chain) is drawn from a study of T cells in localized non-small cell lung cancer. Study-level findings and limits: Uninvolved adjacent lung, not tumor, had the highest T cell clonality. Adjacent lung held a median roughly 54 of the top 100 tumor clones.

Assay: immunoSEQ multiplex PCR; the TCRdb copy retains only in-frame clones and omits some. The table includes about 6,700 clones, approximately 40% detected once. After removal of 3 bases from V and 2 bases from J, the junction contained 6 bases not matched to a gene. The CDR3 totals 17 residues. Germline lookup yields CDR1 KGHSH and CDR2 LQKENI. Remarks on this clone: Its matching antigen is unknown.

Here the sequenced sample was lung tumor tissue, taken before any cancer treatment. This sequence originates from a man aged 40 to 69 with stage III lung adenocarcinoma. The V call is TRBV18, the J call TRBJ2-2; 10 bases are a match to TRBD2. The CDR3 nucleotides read TGTGCCAGCTCACCCCCCGGACTAGCGGACAACACCGGGGAGCTGTTTTTT. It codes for CASSPPGLADNTGELFF.